This TCR beta chain was obtained from a study of tissue T cells after allogeneic stem cell transplantation. Study conclusions and caveats: Tissue-detected TCR repertoire was only partly captured by blood and spleen T cells. The study did not identify alloreactive or antigen-specific tissue TCRs, and some clones might be persisting host cells.

Some clones are missing from TCRdb's copy, which holds only in-frame ones; the method was immunoSEQ multiplex PCR. Of about 2,500 clones detected, around three quarters appear once; the ten largest clones hold 15% to 20%. V dropped 3 bases and J dropped 4 bases, with 11 bases sitting between them. The germline CDR1 and CDR2 sequences are LNHDA and SQIVND (reference sequence). The CDR3 is made up of 14 amino acids. This clone has a handful of counts. Antigen specificity is unknown. Adult allogeneic hematopoietic cell transplant recipients with steroid-refractory graft-versus-host disease were prospectively enrolled for research autopsy.

The TCR originated in a male patient at least 60 years old with steroid-refractory graft-versus-host disease after an allogeneic stem cell transplant. T cells may partly derive from the graft donor. Material: colon tissue, obtained at autopsy. The genes are TRBV19 and TRBJ2-3; the D gene is possibly TRBD2 (7 bases). CDR3 sequence: CASSIRRGPDTQYF. Here the CDR3 DNA reads TGTGCCAGTAGTATTCGGCGGGGGCCAGATACGCAGTATTTT.